The text below deals with one T cell receptor beta chain. The germline V gene has CDR1 SGHTS and CDR2 YDEGEE. This CDR3 is built from 15 residues. Trimming took 5 bases from V and 3 from J, leaving 15 bases between them. The sample comes from a study of lymphopenia after photon versus proton radiotherapy. Assay: immunoSEQ multiplex PCR; the TCRdb copy retains only in-frame clones and omits some. Here the sample spans about 33,000 clones, about 90% being singletons. The V call is TRBV5-8, the J call TRBJ1-5, with D uncertain. This TCR came from a woman in her 50s with pancreatic cancer. Source: peripheral blood, taken from a patient treated with photon-based radiotherapy. CDR3 in amino acids: CASSSISSYNQPQHF. The CDR3 bases are TGTGCCAGCAGTTCGATCAGCAGTTACAATCAGCCCCAGCATTTT.